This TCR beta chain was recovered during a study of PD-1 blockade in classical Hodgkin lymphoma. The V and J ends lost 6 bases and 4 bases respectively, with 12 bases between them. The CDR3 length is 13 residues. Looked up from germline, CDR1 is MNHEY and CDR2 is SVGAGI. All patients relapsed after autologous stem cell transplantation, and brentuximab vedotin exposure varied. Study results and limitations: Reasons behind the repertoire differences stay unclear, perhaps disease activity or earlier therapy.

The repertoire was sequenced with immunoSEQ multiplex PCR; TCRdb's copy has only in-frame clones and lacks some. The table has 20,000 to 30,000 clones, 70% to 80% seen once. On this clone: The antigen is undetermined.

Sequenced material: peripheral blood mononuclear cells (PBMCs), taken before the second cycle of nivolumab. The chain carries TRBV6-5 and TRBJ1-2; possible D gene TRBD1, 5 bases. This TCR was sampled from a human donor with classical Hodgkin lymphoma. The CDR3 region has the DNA TGTGCCAGCAGCCCCGCGGGACGCTATGGCTACACCTTC. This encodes CASSPAGRYGYTF.